These 4 T cell receptor beta chains share one sample of origin, sequenced in a study of blood T cell repertoires in COVID-19. Here immunoSEQ multiplex PCR was the method, and the copy in TCRdb shows in-frame clones only, minus some. The sample lists about 160,000 clones, around 83% occurring once. The sample consisted of peripheral blood. The source is a man between 40 and 49 years old with acute or convalescent COVID-19.

V is TRBV21-1 and J is TRBJ1-1. TRBV21-1 is labeled a pseudogene. There are 16 residues in the CDR3. CDR3 coding DNA: TGTGCCAGCAGCAAACAGCCTCTCGGGGGTAGCACTGAAGCTTTCTTT. Protein sequence: CASSKQPLGGSTEAFF.

The chain recombines TRBV28 with TRBJ1-2, with D uncertain. The germline V gene has CDR1 MDHEN and CDR2 SYDVKM. The CDR3 runs to 14 residues. Trimming shortened V by 4 bases and J by 8 bases, and 17 bases separated the two germline ends. In DNA form, the CDR3 reads TGTGCCAGCAGTTCCCCCACCTCCCGCTACGGCTACACCTTC. Amino acid sequence: CASSSPTSRYGYTF.

The V gene is TRBV7-3, the J gene TRBJ2-2; no definite D call. V was cut by 4 bases and J by 0 bases, with 15 bases left in between. The V gene's germline CDR1 is SGHTA and CDR2 FQGTGA. The CDR3 consists of 17 residues. This chain's CDR3 is CASSSSPLSTNTGELFF. The CDR3 nucleotides read TGTGCCAGCAGCTCCTCCCCCCTCTCTACGAACACCGGGGAGCTGTTTTTT.

The genes are TRBV27 and TRBJ2-7; possibly TRBD1 for D (6 bases). The V and J ends lost 10 bases and 7 bases respectively, with 20 bases between them. This CDR3 contains 13 residues. Germline-derived CDR1 and CDR2 are MNHEY and SMNVEV (reference sequence). In DNA form, the CDR3 reads TGTGCCACCGGCCGGGACACCCGGGGTGAGCAGTACTTC. Translation gives CATGRDTRGEQYF.